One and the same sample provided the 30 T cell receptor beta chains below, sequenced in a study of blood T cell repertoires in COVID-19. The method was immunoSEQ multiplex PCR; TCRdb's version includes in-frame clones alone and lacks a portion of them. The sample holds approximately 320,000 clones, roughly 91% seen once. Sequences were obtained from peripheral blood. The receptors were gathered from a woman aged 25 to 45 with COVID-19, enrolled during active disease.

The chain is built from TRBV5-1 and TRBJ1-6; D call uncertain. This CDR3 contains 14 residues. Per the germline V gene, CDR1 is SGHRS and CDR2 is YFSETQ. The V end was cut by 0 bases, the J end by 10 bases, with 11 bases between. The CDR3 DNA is TGCGCCAGCAGCTTGGACCTAAATGCGTCACCCCTCCACTTT. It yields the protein CASSLDLNASPLHF.

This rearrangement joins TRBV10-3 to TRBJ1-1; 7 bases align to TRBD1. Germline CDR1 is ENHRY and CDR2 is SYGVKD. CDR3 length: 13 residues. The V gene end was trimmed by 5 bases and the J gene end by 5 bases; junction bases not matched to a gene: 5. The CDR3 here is CAISSEGATEAFF. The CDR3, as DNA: TGTGCCATCAGTTCCGAGGGGGCGACTGAAGCTTTCTTT.

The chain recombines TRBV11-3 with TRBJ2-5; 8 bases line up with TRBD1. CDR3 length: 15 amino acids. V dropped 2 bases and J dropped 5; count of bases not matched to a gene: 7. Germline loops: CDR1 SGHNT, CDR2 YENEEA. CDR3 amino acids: CASSLKTGAGETQYF. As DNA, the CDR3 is TGTGCCAGCAGCTTAAAGACAGGGGCGGGGGAGACCCAGTACTTC.

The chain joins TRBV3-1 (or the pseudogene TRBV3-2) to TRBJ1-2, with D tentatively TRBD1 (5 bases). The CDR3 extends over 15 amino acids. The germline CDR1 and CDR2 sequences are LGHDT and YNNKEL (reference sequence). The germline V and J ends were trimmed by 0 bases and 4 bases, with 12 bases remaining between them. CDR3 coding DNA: TGTGCCAGCAGCCAAGATACGTTAGACAGCTATGGCTACACCTTC. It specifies CASSQDTLDSYGYTF.

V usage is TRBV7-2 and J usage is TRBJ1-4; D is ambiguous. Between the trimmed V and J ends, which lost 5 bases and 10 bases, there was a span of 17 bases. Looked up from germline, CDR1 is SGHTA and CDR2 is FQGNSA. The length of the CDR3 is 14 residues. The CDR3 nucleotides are TGTGCCAGCAGCCAGACGCCCTTGCAGGCAAAACTGTTTTTT. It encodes CASSQTPLQAKLFF.

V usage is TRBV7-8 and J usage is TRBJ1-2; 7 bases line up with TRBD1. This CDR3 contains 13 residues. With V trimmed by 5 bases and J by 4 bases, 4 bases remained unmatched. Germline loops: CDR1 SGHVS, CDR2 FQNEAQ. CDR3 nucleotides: TGTGCCAGCAGCCCGGGACAGAGCTATGGCTACACCTTC. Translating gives CASSPGQSYGYTF.

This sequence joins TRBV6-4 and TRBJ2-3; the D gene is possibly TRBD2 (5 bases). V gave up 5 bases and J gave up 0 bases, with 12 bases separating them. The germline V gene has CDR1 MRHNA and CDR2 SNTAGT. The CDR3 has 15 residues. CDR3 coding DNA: TGTGCCAGCAGTCAGGACTCCTATAGCACAGATACGCAGTATTTT. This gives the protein CASSQDSYSTDTQYF.

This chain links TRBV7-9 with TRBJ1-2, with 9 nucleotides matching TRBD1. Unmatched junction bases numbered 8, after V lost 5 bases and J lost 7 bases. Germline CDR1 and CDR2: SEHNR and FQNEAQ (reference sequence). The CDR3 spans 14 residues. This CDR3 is CASSTPGTGLGYTF. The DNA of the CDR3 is TGTGCCAGCAGCACCCCCGGGACAGGGCTTGGCTACACCTTC. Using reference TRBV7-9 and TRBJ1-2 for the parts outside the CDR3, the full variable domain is DTGVSQNPRHKITKRGQNVTFRCDPISEHNRLYWYRQTLGQGPEFLTYFQNEAQLEKSRLLSDRFSAERPKGSFSTLEIQRTEQGDSAMYLCASSTPGTGLGYTFGSGTRLTVV.

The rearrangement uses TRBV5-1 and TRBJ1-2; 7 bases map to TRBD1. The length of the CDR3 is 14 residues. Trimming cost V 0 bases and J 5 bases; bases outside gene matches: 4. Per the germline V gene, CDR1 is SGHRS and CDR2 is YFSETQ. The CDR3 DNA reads TGCGCCAGCAGCTTGGACGTGACAGGGTATGGCTACACCTTC. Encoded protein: CASSLDVTGYGYTF.

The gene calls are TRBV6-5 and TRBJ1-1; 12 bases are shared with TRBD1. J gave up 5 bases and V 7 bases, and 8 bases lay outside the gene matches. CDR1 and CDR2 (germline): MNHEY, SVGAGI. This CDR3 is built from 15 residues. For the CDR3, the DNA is TGTGCCAGCACAGGGGGACAGGGGGCGAGGACTGAAGCTTTCTTT. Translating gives CASTGGQGARTEAFF.

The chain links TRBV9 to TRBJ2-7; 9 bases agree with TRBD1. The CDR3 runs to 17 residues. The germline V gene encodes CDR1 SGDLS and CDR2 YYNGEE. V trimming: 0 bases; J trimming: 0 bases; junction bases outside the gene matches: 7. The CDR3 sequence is CASSVAWGTGSSYEQYF. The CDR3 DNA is TGTGCCAGCAGCGTAGCTTGGGGGACAGGGAGCTCCTACGAGCAGTACTTC.

CDR3 DNA: TGTGCCAGCACCATATGGGGCAGGGGGGATAGCGAGCAGTACTTC. Translation: CASTIWGRGDSEQYF. The chain uses TRBV21-1 and TRBJ2-7; the listed D gene, TRBD1, was not tested against the DNA. TRBV21-1 is shown as a pseudogene. The CDR3 loop spans 15 amino acids.

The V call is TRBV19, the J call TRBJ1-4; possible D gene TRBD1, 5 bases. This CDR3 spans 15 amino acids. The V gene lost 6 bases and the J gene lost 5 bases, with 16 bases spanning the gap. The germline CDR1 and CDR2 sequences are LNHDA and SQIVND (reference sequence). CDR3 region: CASRDGGNGNEKLFF. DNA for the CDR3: TGTGCCAGTAGGGACGGGGGGAACGGGAATGAAAAACTGTTTTTT.

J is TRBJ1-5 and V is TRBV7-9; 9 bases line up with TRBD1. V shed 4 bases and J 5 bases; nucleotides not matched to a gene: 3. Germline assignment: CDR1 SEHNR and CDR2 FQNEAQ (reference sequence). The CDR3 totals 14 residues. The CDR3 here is CASSWGQGYQPQHF. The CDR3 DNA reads TGTGCCAGCAGCTGGGGACAGGGTTATCAGCCCCAGCATTTT.

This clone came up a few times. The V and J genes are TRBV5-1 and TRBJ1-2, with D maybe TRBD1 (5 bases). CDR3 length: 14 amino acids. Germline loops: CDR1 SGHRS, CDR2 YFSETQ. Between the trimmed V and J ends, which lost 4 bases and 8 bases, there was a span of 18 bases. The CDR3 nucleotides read TGCGCCAGCAGCCTTACTGCGGGGGATGGAGGCTACACCTTC. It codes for CASSLTAGDGGYTF.

The CDR3 spells CASRTQGGAGTEAFF. CDR3 bases: TGTGCCAGCAGAACTCAGGGGGGCGCGGGCACTGAAGCTTTCTTT. J is TRBJ1-1 and V is TRBV6-5; 7 bases fit TRBD1. Looked up from germline, CDR1 is MNHEY and CDR2 is SVGAGI. Losses at the gene ends were 6 bases for V and 4 bases for J; bases not matched to a gene: 11. The CDR3 has 15 residues.

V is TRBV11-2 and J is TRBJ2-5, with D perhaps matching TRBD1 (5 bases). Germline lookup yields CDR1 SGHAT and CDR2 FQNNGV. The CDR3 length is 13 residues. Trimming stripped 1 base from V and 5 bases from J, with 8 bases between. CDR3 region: CASSLGWGETQYF. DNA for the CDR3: TGTGCCAGCAGCTTAGGTTGGGGCGAGACCCAGTACTTC.

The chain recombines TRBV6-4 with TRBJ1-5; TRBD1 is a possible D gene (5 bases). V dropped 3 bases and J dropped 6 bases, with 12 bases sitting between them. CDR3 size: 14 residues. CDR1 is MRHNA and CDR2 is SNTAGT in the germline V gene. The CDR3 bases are TGTGCCAGCAGTGAACGGGCAGGGCCTCAGCCCCAGCATTTT. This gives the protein CASSERAGPQPQHF.

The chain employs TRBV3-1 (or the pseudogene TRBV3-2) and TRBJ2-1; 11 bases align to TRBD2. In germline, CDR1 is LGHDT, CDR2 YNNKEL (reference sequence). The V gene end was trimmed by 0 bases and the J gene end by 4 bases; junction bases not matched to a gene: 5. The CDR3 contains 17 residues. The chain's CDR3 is CASSQEGTSGPYNEQFF. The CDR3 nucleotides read TGTGCCAGCAGCCAAGAAGGGACTAGCGGACCTTACAATGAGCAGTTCTTC.

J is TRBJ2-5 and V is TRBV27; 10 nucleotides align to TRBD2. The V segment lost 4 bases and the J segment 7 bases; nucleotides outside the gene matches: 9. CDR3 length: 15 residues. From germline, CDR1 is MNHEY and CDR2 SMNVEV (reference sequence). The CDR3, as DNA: TGTGCCAGCAGTTCGTCTAGCGGGGGCTTTACGACCCAGTACTTC. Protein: CASSSSSGGFTTQYF.

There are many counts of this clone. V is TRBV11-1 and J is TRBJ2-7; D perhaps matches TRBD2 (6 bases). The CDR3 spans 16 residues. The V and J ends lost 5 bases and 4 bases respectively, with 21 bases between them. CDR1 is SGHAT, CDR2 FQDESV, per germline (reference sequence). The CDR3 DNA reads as TGTGCCAGCAGCCGTAGCAGCGGACCTGGGGGGTACGAGCAGTACTTC. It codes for CASSRSSGPGGYEQYF.

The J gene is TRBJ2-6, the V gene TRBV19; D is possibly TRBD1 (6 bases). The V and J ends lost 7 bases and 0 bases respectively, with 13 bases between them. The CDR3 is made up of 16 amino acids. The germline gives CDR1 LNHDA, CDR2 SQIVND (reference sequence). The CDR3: CASKVVGASGANVLTF. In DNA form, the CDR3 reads TGTGCCAGTAAAGTCGTGGGGGCCTCTGGGGCCAACGTCCTGACTTTC.

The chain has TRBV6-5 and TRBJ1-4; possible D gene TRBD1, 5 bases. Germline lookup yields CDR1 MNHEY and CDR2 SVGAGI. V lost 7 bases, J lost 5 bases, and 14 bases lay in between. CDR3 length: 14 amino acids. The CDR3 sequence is CASTKLRGNEKLFF. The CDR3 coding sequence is TGTGCCAGCACAAAACTAAGGGGAAATGAAAAACTGTTTTTT.

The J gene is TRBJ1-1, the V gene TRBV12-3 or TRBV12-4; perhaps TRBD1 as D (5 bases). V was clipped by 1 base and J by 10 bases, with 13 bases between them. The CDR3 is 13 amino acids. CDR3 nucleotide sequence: TGTGCCAGCAGTTTAGTGACAGCAGATGGAGCTTTCTTT. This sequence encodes CASSLVTADGAFF.

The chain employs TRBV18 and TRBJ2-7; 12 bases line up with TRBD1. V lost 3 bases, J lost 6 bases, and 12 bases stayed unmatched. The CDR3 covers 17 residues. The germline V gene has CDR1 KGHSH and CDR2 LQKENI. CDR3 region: CASSPAGTGGAGSEQYF. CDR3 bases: TGTGCCAGCTCACCTGCCGGGACAGGGGGCGCGGGAAGCGAGCAGTACTTC.

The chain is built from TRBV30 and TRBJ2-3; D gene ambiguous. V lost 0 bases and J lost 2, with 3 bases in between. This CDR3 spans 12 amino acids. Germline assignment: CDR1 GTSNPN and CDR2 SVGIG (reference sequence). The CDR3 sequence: CAWSVYTDTQYF. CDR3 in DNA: TGTGCCTGGAGTGTATACACAGATACGCAGTATTTT.

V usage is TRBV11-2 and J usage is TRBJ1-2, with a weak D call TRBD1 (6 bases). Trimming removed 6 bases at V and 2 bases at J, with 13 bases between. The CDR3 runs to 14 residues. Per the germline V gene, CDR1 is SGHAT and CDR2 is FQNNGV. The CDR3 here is CASRPTGLNYGYTF. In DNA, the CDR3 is TGTGCCAGCAGACCCACAGGGCTGAACTATGGCTACACCTTC.

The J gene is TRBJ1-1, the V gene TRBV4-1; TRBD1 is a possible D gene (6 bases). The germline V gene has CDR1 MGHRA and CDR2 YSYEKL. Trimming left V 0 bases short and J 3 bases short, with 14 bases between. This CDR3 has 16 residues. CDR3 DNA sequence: TGCGCCAGCAGCCAAGATTCGGGACAACGAGACACTGAAGCTTTCTTT. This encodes CASSQDSGQRDTEAFF.

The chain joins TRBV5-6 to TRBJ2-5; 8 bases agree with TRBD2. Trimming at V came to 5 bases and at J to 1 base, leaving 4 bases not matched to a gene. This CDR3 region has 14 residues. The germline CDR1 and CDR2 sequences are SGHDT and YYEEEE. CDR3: CASRTGLAQETQYF. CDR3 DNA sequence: TGTGCCAGCAGGACAGGACTAGCCCAAGAGACCCAGTACTTC.

CDR3 residues: CASRGQGSGSPLHF. The DNA for the CDR3 is TGTGCCAGCAGAGGCCAGGGGAGTGGTTCACCCCTCCACTTT. The chain has TRBV2 and TRBJ1-6, with D possibly TRBD1 on 6 matching bases. The CDR3 runs 14 residues. The V end was cut by 6 bases, the J end by 9 bases, with 15 bases between. Germline V gene data show CDR1 as SNHLY and CDR2 as FYNNEI.